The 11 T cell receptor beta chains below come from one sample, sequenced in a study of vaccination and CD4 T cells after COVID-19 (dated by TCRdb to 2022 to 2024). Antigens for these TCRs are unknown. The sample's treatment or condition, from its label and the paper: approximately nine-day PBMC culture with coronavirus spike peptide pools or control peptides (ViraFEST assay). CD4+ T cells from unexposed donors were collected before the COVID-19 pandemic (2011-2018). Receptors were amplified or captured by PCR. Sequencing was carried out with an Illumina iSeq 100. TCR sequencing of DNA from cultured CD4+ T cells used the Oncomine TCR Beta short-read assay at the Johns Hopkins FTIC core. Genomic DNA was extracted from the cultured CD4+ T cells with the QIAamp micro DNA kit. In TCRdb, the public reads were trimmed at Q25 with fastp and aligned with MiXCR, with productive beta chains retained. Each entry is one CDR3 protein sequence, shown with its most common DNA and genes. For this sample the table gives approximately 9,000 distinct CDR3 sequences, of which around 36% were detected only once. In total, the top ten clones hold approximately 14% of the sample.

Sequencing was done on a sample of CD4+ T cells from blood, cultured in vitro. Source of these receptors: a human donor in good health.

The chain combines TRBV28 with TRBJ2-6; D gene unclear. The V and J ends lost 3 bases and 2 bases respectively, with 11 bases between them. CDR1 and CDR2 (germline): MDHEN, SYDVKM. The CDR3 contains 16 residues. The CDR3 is CASSFDMSAGANVLTF. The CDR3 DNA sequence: TGTGCCAGCAGTTTTGATATGAGTGCTGGGGCCAACGTCCTGACTTTC.

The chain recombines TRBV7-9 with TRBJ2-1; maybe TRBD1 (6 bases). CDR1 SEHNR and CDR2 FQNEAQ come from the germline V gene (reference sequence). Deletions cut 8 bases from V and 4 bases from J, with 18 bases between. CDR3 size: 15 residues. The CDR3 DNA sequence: TGTGCCAGCGGAGTTGCTGGGGGCACATACAATGAGCAGTTCTTC. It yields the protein CASGVAGGTYNEQFF.

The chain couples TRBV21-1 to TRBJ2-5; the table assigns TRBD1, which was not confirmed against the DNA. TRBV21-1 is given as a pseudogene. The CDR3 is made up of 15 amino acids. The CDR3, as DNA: TGTGCCAGCAGCAACTGGGCGGGGGACCAAGAGACCCAGTACTTC. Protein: CASSNWAGDQETQYF.

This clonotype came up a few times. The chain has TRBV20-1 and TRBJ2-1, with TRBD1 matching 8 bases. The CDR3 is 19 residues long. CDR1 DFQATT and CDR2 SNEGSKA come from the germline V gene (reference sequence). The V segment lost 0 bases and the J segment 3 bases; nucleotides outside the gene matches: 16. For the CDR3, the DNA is TGCAGTGCTAGAGATCTAGGATTGGGGCAGGGGGCTATCTACAATGAGCAGTTCTTC. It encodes CSARDLGLGQGAIYNEQFF.

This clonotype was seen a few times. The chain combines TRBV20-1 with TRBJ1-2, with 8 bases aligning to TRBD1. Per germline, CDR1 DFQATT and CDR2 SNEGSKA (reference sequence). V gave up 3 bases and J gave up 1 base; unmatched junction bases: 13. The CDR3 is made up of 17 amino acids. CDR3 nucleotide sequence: TGCAGTGCTAGCGGACAGGGTGCTAGTGCCCGTAACTATGGCTACACCTTC. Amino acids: CSASGQGASARNYGYTF.

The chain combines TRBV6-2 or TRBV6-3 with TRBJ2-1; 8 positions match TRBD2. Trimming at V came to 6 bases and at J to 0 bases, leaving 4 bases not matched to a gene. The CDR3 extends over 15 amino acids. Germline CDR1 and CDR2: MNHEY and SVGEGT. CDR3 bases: TGTGCCAGCAGCCCAAGCGGGGGCTCCTACAATGAGCAGTTCTTC. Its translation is CASSPSGGSYNEQFF.

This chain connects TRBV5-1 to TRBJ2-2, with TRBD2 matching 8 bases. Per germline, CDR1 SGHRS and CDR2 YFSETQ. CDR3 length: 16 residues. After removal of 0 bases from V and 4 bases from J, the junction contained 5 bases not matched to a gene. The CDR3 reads CASSLASGQFTGELFF. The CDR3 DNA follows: TGCGCCAGCAGCTTGGCTAGCGGGCAATTCACCGGGGAGCTGTTTTTT.

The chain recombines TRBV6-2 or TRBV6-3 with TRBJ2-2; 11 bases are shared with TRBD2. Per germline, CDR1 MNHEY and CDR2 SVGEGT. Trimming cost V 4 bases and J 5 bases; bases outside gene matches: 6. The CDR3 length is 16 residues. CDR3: CASSLGLAGPTGELFF. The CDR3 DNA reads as TGTGCCAGCAGTTTAGGACTAGCGGGTCCTACCGGGGAGCTGTTTTTT.

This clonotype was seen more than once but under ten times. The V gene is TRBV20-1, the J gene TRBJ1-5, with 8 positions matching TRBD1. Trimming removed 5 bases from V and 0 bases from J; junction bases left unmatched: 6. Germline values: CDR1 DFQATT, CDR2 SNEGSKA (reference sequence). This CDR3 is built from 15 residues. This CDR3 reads CSAVTGDISNQPQHF. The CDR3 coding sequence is TGCAGTGCTGTGACAGGGGATATTAGCAATCAGCCCCAGCATTTT.

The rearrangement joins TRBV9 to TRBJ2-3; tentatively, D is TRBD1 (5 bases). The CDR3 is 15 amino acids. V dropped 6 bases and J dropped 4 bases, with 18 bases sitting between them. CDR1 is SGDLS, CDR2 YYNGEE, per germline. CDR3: CASKETVYGADTQYF. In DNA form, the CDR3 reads TGTGCCAGCAAAGAGACAGTCTATGGGGCAGATACGCAGTATTTT. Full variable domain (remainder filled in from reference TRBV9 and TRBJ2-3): DSGVTQTPKHLITATGQRVTLRCSPRSGDLSVYWYQQSLDQGLQFLIQYYNGEERAKGNILERFSAQQFPDLHSELNLSSLELGDSALYFCASKETVYGADTQYFGPGTRLTVL.

The CDR3 DNA is TGTGCCAGTAGTACCCGGACCGGGGCTCCCTACGAGCAGTACTTC. Its translation is CASSTRTGAPYEQYF. The chain uses TRBV19 and TRBJ2-7, with D perhaps TRBD1 or TRBD2 (5 bases each). Trimming took 4 bases from V and 2 from J, leaving 15 bases between them. CDR1 LNHDA and CDR2 SQIVND come from the germline V gene (reference sequence). This CDR3 region has 15 residues.